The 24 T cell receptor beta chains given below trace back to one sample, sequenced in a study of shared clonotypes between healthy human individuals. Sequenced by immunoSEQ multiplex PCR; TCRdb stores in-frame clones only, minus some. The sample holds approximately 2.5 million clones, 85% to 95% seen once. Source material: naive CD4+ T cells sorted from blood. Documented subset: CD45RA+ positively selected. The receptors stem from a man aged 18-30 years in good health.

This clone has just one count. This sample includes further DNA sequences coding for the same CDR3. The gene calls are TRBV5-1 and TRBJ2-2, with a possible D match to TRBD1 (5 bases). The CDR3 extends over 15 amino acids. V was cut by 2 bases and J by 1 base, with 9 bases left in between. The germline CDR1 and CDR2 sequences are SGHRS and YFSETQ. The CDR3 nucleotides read TGCGCCAGCAGCTTAAGGCAGGGGAACACCGGGGAGCTGTTTTTT. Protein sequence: CASSLRQGNTGELFF.

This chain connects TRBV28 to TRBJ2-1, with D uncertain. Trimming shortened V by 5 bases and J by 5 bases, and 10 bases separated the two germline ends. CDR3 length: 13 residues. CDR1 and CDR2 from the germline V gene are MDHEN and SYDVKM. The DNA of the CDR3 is TGTGCCAGCAGTCAAAGCCCCAACAATGAGCAGTTCTTC. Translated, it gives CASSQSPNNEQFF.

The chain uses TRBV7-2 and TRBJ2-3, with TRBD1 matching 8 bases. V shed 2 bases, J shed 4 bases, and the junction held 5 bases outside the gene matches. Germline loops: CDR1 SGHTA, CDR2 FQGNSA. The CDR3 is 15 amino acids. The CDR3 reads CASSLKTGDPDTQYF. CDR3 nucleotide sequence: TGTGCCAGCAGCTTAAAGACAGGGGACCCAGATACGCAGTATTTT.

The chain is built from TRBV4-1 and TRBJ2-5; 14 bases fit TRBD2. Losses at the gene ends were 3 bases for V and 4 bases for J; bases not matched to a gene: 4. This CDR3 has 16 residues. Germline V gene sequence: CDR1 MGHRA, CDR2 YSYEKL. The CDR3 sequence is CASSQATSGRGETQYF. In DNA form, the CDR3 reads TGCGCCAGCAGCCAGGCGACTAGCGGGAGGGGAGAGACCCAGTACTTC.

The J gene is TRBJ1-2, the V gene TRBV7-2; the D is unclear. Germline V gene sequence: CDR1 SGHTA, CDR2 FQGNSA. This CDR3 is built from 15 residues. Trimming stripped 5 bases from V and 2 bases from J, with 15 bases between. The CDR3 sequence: CASSKEGWSNYGYTF. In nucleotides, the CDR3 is TGTGCCAGCAGCAAGGAGGGCTGGAGCAACTATGGCTACACCTTC.

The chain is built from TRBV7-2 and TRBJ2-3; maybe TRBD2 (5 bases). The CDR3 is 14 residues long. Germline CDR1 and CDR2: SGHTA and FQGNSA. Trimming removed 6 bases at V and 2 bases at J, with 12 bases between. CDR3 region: CASRAGLVTDTQYF. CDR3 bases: TGTGCCAGCAGAGCCGGACTGGTCACAGATACGCAGTATTTT.

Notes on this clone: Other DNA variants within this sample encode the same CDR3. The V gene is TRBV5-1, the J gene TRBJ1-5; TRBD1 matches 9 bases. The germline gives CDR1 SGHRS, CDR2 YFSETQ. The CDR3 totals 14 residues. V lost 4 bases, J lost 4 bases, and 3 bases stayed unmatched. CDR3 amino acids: CASSQGQGNQPQHF. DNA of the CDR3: TGCGCCAGCAGCCAGGGACAGGGAAATCAGCCCCAGCATTTT.

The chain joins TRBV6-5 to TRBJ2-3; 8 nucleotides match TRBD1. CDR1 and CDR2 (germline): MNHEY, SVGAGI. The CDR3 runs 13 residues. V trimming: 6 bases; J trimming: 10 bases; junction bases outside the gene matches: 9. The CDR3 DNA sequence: TGTGCCAGCAGGCCTCCCACAGGGGGTTCGCAGTATTTT. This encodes CASRPPTGGSQYF.

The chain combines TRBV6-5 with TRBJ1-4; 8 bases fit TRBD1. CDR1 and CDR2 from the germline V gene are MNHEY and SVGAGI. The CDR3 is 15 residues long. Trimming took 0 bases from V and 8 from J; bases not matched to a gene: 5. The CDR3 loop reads CASSYSRDRREKLFF. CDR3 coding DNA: TGTGCCAGCAGTTACTCAAGGGACAGGCGGGAAAAACTGTTTTTT.

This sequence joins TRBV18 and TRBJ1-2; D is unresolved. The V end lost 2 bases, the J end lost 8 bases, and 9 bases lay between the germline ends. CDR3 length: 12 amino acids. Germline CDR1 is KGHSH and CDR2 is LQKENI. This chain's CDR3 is CASSPMGDGYTF. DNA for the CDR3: TGTGCCAGCTCACCAATGGGAGACGGCTACACCTTC.

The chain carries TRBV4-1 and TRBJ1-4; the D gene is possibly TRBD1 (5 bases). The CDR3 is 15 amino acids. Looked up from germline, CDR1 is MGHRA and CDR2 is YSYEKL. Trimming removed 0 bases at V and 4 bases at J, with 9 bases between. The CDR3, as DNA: TGCGCCAGCAGCCAAGAGGGACGGAGTAATGAAAAACTGTTTTTT. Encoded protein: CASSQEGRSNEKLFF.

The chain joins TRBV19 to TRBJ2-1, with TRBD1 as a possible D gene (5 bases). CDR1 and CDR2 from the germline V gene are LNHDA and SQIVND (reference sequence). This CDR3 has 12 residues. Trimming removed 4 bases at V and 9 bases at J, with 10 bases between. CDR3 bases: TGTGCCAGTAGTAGACAGAGTTCTGAGCAGTTCTTC. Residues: CASSRQSSEQFF. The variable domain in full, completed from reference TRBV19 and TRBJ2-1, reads DGGITQSPKYLFRKEGQNVTLSCEQNLNHDAMYWYRQDPGQGLRLIYYSQIVNDFQKGDIAEGYSVSREKKESFPLTVTSAQKNPTAFYLCASSRQSSEQFFGPGTRLTVL.

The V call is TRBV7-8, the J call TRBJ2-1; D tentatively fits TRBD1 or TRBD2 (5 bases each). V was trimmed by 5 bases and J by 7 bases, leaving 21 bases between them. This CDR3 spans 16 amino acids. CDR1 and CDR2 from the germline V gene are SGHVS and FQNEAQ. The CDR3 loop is CASSPGRDPRWNEQFF. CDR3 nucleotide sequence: TGTGCCAGCAGCCCCGGCCGGGACCCTAGATGGAATGAGCAGTTCTTC.

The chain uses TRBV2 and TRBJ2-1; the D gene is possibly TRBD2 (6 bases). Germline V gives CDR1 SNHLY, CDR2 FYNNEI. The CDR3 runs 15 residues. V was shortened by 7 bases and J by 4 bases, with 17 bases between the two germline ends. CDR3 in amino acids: CASTSIAENYNEQFF. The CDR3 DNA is TGTGCCAGCACTTCGATAGCGGAGAATTACAATGAGCAGTTCTTC.

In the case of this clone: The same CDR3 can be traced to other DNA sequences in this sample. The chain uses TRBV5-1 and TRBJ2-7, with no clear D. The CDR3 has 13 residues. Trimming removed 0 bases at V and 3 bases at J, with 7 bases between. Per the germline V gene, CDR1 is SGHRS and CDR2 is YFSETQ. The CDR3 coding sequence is TGCGCCAGCAGCTTGGGGCCGGGCTACGAGCAGTACTTC. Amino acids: CASSLGPGYEQYF.

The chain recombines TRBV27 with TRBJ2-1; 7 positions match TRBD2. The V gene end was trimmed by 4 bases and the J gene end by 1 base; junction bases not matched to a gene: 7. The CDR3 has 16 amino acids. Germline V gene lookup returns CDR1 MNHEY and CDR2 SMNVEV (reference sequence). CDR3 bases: TGTGCCAGCAGTTCCTTAGCGGGCGCTTCCTACAATGAGCAGTTCTTC. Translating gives CASSSLAGASYNEQFF.

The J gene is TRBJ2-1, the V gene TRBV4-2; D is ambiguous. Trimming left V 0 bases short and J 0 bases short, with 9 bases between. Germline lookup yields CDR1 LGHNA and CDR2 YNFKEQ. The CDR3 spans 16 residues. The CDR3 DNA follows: TGTGCCAGCAGCCAAGATTTTGGTAGCTCCTACAATGAGCAGTTCTTC. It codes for CASSQDFGSSYNEQFF.

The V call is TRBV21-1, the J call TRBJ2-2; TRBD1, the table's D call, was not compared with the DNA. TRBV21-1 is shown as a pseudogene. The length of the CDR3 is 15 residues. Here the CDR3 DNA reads TGTGCCAGCAGCCAGCGGCAGGGGGAGGCCGGGGAGCTGTTTTTT. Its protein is CASSQRQGEAGELFF.

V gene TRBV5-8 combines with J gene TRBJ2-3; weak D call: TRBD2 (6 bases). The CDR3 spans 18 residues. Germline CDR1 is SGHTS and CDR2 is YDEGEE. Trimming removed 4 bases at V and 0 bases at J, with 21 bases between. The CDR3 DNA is TGTGCCAGCAGCCAGATCAGCGGGTTTGGAGCTAGCACAGATACGCAGTATTTT. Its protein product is CASSQISGFGASTDTQYF.

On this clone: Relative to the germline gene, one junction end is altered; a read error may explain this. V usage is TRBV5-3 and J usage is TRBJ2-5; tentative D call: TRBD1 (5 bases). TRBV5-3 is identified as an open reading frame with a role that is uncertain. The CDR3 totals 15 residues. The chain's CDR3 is CASSLGEEAAGTQYF. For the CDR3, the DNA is TGTGCCAGCAGCTTAGGGGAAGAAGCAGCAGGGACCCAGTACTTC.

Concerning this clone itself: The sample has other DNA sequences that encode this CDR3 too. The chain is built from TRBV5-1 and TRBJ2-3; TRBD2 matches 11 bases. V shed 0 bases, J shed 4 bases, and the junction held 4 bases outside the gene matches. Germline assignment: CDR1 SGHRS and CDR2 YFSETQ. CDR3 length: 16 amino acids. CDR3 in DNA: TGCGCCAGCAGCTTGGATTTAGCGGGGGGGCCAGATACGCAGTATTTT. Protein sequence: CASSLDLAGGPDTQYF.

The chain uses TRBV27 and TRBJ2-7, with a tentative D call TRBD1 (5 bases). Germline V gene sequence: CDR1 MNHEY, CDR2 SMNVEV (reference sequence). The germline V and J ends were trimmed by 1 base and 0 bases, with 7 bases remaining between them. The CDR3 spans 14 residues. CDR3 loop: CASSLWGSSYEQYF. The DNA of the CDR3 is TGTGCCAGCAGTTTATGGGGCAGCTCCTACGAGCAGTACTTC.

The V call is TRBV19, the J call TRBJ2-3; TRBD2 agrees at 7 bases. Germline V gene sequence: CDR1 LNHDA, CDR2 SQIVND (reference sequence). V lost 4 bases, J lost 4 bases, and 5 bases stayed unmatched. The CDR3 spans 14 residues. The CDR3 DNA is TGTGCCAGTAGTAGGGCGGGAGTAGCAGATACGCAGTATTTT. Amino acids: CASSRAGVADTQYF.

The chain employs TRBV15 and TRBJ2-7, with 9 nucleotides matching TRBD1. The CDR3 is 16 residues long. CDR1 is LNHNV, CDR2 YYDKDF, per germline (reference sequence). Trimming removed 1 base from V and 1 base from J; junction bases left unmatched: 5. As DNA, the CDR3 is TGTGCCACCAGCAGAGGAACAGGGGGCCGGTCCTACGAGCAGTACTTC. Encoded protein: CATSRGTGGRSYEQYF. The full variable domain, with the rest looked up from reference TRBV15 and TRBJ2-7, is DAMVIQNPRYQVTQFGKPVTLSCSQTLNHNVMYWYQQKSSQAPKLLFHYYDKDFNNEADTPDNFQSRRPNTSFCFLDIRSPGLGDTAMYLCATSRGTGGRSYEQYFGPGTRLTVT.